Reported below is one T cell receptor beta chain. The sample belongs to a study of blood T cell repertoires in COVID-19. Study information: From the United States, Italy and Spain came samples of acute and convalescent COVID-19. Nucleic acid was either cDNA or gDNA, and it came from T cells, B-cell-depleted T cells, or PBMCs.

How the authors handled the data: Amplification of reference gene primers was used by the study to estimate nucleated cell counts. Using immunoSEQ multiplex PCR, the repertoire was profiled, and TCRdb retains in-frame clones only, with some absent. V, J and clone size reflect that table, while D and trimming were determined from the DNA. The sample includes tens of thousands of clones, approximately 70% of them seen just once. The CDR3 loop spans 20 amino acids. V was pared by 4 bases and J by 2 bases, with 17 bases of the junction left unmatched. Germline V gene lookup returns CDR1 MGHRA and CDR2 YSYEKL.

This rearrangement joins TRBV4-1 to TRBJ2-2; TRBD1 matches 9 bases. Material for sequencing was peripheral blood. This clonotype originated in a woman in her sixties or seventies with acute or convalescent COVID-19. The CDR3 nucleotides read TGCGCCAGCAGCCTTTCCGGGACAGGGTTTCATGGGGCTAACACCGGGGAGCTGTTTTTT. The encoded protein is CASSLSGTGFHGANTGELFF.